A single sample is the source of the 30 T cell receptor beta chains below, sequenced in a study of early T cells in non-severe SARS-CoV-2 infection. One entry per CDR3 protein results from TCRdb running MiXCR on the 5' RACE reads. The sample gives tens of thousands of distinct CDR3 sequences, roughly 4.2% of which show up once; roughly 5.3% is in the top ten. Sequencing was carried out using whole blood. These receptors originate from an adult who was a healthcare worker with PCR-confirmed SARS-CoV-2 infection or an uninfected control (not recorded which).

There are many counts of this clonotype. The chain uses TRBV20-1 and TRBJ1-2; D uncertain. Trimming left V 3 bases short and J 2 bases short, with 7 bases between. Germline CDR1 reads DFQATT; CDR2 reads SNEGSKA (reference sequence). This CDR3 spans 12 amino acids. The CDR3 loop reads CSASWENYGYTF. The CDR3 region has the DNA TGCAGTGCTAGCTGGGAGAACTATGGCTACACCTTC.

The CDR3: CASSRIRQGPFTDTQYF. The CDR3, as DNA: TGTGCCAGCAGCCGAATCAGACAGGGGCCGTTCACAGATACGCAGTATTTT. This chain links TRBV7-6 with TRBJ2-3; TRBD1 matches at 8 bases. The V gene's germline CDR1 is SGHVS and CDR2 FNYEAQ. J lost 2 bases, V lost 5 bases, and 12 bases had no gene match. CDR3 length equals 17 residues.

The V and J genes are TRBV4-2 and TRBJ2-7; 10 nucleotides match TRBD2. With 1 base clipped from V and 3 bases from J, the junction kept 12 bases outside the gene matches. Germline V gene data show CDR1 as LGHNA and CDR2 as YNFKEQ. The CDR3 has 18 residues. The CDR3 DNA is TGTGCCAGCAGCCAAGTAATACAGCGGGGGGGCTTCGGCTACGAGCAGTACTTC. Translation gives CASSQVIQRGGFGYEQYF.

This clonotype showed up many times. The chain carries TRBV5-6 and TRBJ2-7, with 10 positions matching TRBD1. CDR3 length: 16 residues. Trimming removed 6 bases from V and 3 bases from J; junction bases left unmatched: 12. Germline-derived CDR1 and CDR2 are SGHDT and YYEEEE. CDR3 amino acids: CASILGRDRGGYEQYF. DNA for the CDR3: TGTGCCAGCATCCTCGGCCGGGACAGGGGTGGCTACGAGCAGTACTTC.

This clonotype appeared many times. The chain links TRBV30 to TRBJ1-1; no reliable D call. Trimming cost V 0 bases and J 1 base, with 3 bases left between them. The CDR3 is 12 amino acids. The germline V gene has CDR1 GTSNPN and CDR2 SVGIG (reference sequence). The CDR3 spells CAWSVGNTEAFF. CDR3 DNA sequence: TGTGCCTGGAGTGTGGGGAACACTGAAGCTTTCTTT.

This clonotype came up many times. The chain joins TRBV5-5 to TRBJ2-3, with TRBD1 matching 12 bases. The V and J ends lost 4 bases and 2 bases, in that order; junction bases with no gene match: 5. Per the germline V gene, CDR1 is SGHKS and CDR2 is YYEKEE (reference sequence). CDR3 length: 16 amino acids. The CDR3 bases are TGTGCCAGCAGCGTGGGACAGGGGGCTTTCACAGATACGCAGTATTTT. It yields the protein CASSVGQGAFTDTQYF.

The table lists this clonotype with many counts. The rearrangement uses TRBV6-2 or TRBV6-3 and TRBJ2-7; 10 positions agree with TRBD1. The CDR3 has 15 amino acids. Trimming removed 4 bases from V and 3 bases from J; junction bases left unmatched: 6. Germline CDR1 reads MNHEY; CDR2 reads SVGEGT. The CDR3 loop reads CASSSPGQGFYEQYF. The CDR3 DNA reads as TGTGCCAGCAGTTCCCCGGGACAGGGGTTCTACGAGCAGTACTTC.

This clonotype came up many times. The chain uses TRBV6-2 or TRBV6-3 and TRBJ1-2; perhaps TRBD1 as D (5 bases). This CDR3 contains 14 residues. CDR1 and CDR2 (germline): MNHEY, SVGEGT. Trimming removed 5 bases from V and 7 bases from J, with 17 bases in between. In DNA form, the CDR3 reads TGTGCCAGCAGTCTTGGGACCCGGCGAGGTGGCTACACCTTC. This gives the protein CASSLGTRRGGYTF.

This clonotype was detected ten times or more. V is TRBV2 and J is TRBJ2-3, with TRBD1 matching 11 bases. The V segment lost 7 bases and the J segment 2 bases; nucleotides outside the gene matches: 5. The CDR3 is made up of 15 amino acids. Per the germline V gene, CDR1 is SNHLY and CDR2 is FYNNEI. CDR3 amino acids: CASIRTGGVTDTQYF. In DNA form, the CDR3 reads TGTGCCAGCATAAGGACAGGGGGCGTCACAGATACGCAGTATTTT.

This rearrangement joins TRBV21-1 to TRBJ1-1; TRBD1 was called by the table and not checked on the DNA. TRBV21-1 is recorded as a pseudogene. The CDR3 is 14 residues long. The CDR3 region has the DNA TGTGCCAGCACCACCGACAGGACCAACACTGAAGCTTTCTTT. As protein: CASTTDRTNTEAFF.

This clonotype was seen repeatedly, ten times or more. V is TRBV15 and J is TRBJ1-2; D unresolved. The V end lost 1 base, the J end lost 3 bases, and 18 bases lay between the germline ends. CDR3 size: 17 residues. Germline V lookup: CDR1 LNHNV, CDR2 YYDKDF (reference sequence). The DNA of the CDR3 is TGTGCCACCAGCAGAGCGGGTATGGGTCGCGGGGACTATGGCTACACCTTC. Amino acid sequence: CATSRAGMGRGDYGYTF.

The table lists this clonotype with many counts. This chain links TRBV27 with TRBJ1-5; 9 nucleotides align to TRBD1. V was pared by 4 bases and J by 6 bases, with 4 bases of the junction left unmatched. Germline CDR1 reads MNHEY; CDR2 reads SMNVEV (reference sequence). This CDR3 has 14 residues. This CDR3 reads CASSSTGGGQPQHF. The CDR3 DNA is TGTGCCAGCAGTTCGACAGGGGGAGGTCAGCCCCAGCATTTT.

The chain has TRBV12-3 or TRBV12-4 and TRBJ2-5; D is ambiguous. This CDR3 spans 12 amino acids. V shed 6 bases and J shed 5 bases, with 10 bases lying between them. CDR3 loop: CASSSHGETQYF. The CDR3 DNA reads as TGTGCCAGCAGCTCACACGGGGAGACCCAGTACTTC.

This clonotype was recorded many times. The chain's CDR3 is CAIRAAGESNYGYTF. In DNA form, the CDR3 reads TGTGCCATCAGGGCAGCAGGGGAATCCAACTATGGCTACACCTTC. The chain is built from TRBV10-3 and TRBJ1-2; TRBD1 might be the D (6 bases). The V and J ends lost 6 bases and 2 bases respectively, with 16 bases between them. This CDR3 spans 15 amino acids. Germline CDR1 reads ENHRY; CDR2 reads SYGVKD.

This clonotype was picked up many times. This chain links TRBV5-1 with TRBJ2-1; D might be TRBD2 (7 bases). V was trimmed by 5 bases and J by 2 bases, leaving 14 bases between them. CDR1 SGHRS and CDR2 YFSETQ come from the germline V gene. CDR3 length: 15 residues. DNA of the CDR3: TGCGCCAGCAGTCAAGCCGGGGGGCCCTACAATGAGCAGTTCTTC. This gives the protein CASSQAGGPYNEQFF.

By sample share, this clonotype is medium-sized (0.01 to 0.1%). The chain employs TRBV7-9 and TRBJ1-2; 8 positions agree with TRBD1. With 5 bases clipped from V and 5 bases from J, the junction kept 7 bases outside the gene matches. The V gene's germline CDR1 is SEHNR and CDR2 FQNEAQ (reference sequence). This CDR3 has 14 residues. The CDR3 nucleotides read TGTGCCAGCAGCGCGACAGGGGTTGTTTATGGCTACACCTTC. It codes for CASSATGVVYGYTF.

V usage is TRBV20-1 and J usage is TRBJ2-7; 9 bases are shared with TRBD1. The CDR3 is made up of 15 amino acids. Germline V gene lookup returns CDR1 DFQATT and CDR2 SNEGSKA (reference sequence). The junction had 12 bases not matched to a gene; V was cut back by 5 bases and J by 4 bases. The CDR3 DNA follows: TGCAGTGCTCAAAAGGGAGGGACAGGGATATACGAGCAGTACTTC. Residues: CSAQKGGTGIYEQYF.

At least ten counts were recorded for this clonotype. The rearrangement uses TRBV5-1 and TRBJ1-2, with D possibly being TRBD1 (5 bases). The CDR3 length is 13 residues. The V gene lost 4 bases and the J gene lost 2 bases, with 9 bases spanning the gap. Germline-derived CDR1 and CDR2 are SGHRS and YFSETQ. The CDR3 loop is CASSPDSNYGYTF. DNA of the CDR3: TGCGCCAGCAGCCCTGACAGCAACTATGGCTACACCTTC.

This clonotype was recorded at least ten times. The rearrangement uses TRBV7-2 and TRBJ1-1; D might be TRBD1 (6 bases). The CDR3 is 12 amino acids. The germline CDR1 and CDR2 sequences are SGHTA and FQGNSA. V was trimmed by 5 bases and J by 11 bases, leaving 15 bases between them. The CDR3 loop is CASSSGGRKAFF. The CDR3 DNA is TGTGCCAGCAGCAGCGGGGGGCGCAAGGCTTTCTTT. Supplemented by reference TRBV7-2 and TRBJ1-1, the full variable domain reads GAGVSQSPSNKVTEKGKDVELRCDPISGHTALYWYRQSLGQGLEFLIYFQGNSAPDKSGLPSDRFSAERTGGSVSTLTIQRTQQEDSAVYLCASSSGGRKAFFGQGTRLTVV.

This clonotype was recorded at least ten times. The J gene is TRBJ2-3, the V gene TRBV7-2; TRBD2 agrees at 7 bases. This CDR3 spans 13 amino acids. V was clipped by 7 bases and J by 4 bases; unmatched bases: 5. Germline V gene lookup returns CDR1 SGHTA and CDR2 FQGNSA. The CDR3 here is CASKERGADTQYF. DNA of the CDR3: TGTGCCAGCAAGGAGCGGGGCGCAGATACGCAGTATTTT.

There are many counts of this clonotype. The chain has TRBV5-5 and TRBJ2-7; possible D gene TRBD1, 6 bases. The V end lost 0 bases, the J end lost 3 bases, and 16 bases lay between the germline ends. Germline loops: CDR1 SGHKS, CDR2 YYEKEE (reference sequence). The CDR3 contains 16 residues. CDR3 sequence reads: CASSLGWGPRGYEQYF. CDR3 DNA sequence: TGTGCCAGCAGCTTGGGATGGGGGCCTCGGGGCTACGAGCAGTACTTC.

This clonotype was detected ten times or more. CDR3 bases: TGTGCCAGCAGCGTAGGGGGAGAGACCCAGTACTTC. It translates to CASSVGGETQYF. V is TRBV5-6 and J is TRBJ2-5, with D perhaps matching TRBD1 (6 bases). This CDR3 comprises 12 residues. The V and J ends lost 4 bases and 4 bases respectively, with 8 bases between them. Germline CDR1 reads SGHDT; CDR2 reads YYEEEE.

V is TRBV7-9 and J is TRBJ1-1; 11 positions agree with TRBD1. J lost 5 bases, V lost 5 bases, and 4 bases had no gene match. CDR1 SEHNR and CDR2 FQNEAQ come from the germline V gene (reference sequence). The CDR3 sequence is 14 residues long. CDR3 amino acids: CASSPDRGRTEAFF. CDR3 sequence (DNA): TGTGCCAGCAGCCCGGACAGGGGGCGAACTGAAGCTTTCTTT.

This clonotype has a handful of counts. This chain links TRBV3-1 with TRBJ2-1; 9 nucleotides align to TRBD1. The CDR3 extends over 15 amino acids. Trimming cost V 5 bases and J 8 bases; bases outside gene matches: 10. Looked up from germline, CDR1 is LGHDT and CDR2 is YNNKEL (reference sequence). The chain's CDR3 is CASSGRDRAIDEQFF. CDR3 nucleotides: TGTGCCAGCAGCGGCCGGGACAGGGCAATCGATGAGCAGTTCTTC.

This clonotype occurred a few times. In DNA form, the CDR3 reads TGTGCCATCAGTGAAAACGGTTACGAGACCCAGTACTTC. It yields the protein CAISENGYETQYF. V is TRBV10-3 and J is TRBJ2-5; D gene unclear. V was clipped by 3 bases and J by 5 bases, with 10 bases between them. The CDR3 extends over 13 amino acids. Germline V CDR1 and CDR2: ENHRY, SYGVKD.

This clonotype was recorded at least ten times. The V call is TRBV18, the J call TRBJ1-5, with 8 bases aligning to TRBD1. From germline, CDR1 is KGHSH and CDR2 LQKENI. The CDR3 contains 15 residues. With 5 bases clipped from V and 5 bases from J, the junction kept 8 bases outside the gene matches. CDR3 DNA sequence: TGTGCCAGCTCAGCAGGGGACAGGACCCATCAGCCCCAGCATTTT. This encodes CASSAGDRTHQPQHF.

In its sample, this clonotype was seen many times. V and J are TRBV20-1 and TRBJ1-2; D is unresolved. Deletions cut 3 bases from V and 2 bases from J, with 19 bases between. Germline V gene data show CDR1 as DFQATT and CDR2 as SNEGSKA (reference sequence). This CDR3 has 16 amino acids. CDR3 in DNA: TGCAGTGCTAGGCTCTTCGGGAGAGGTCAAAACTATGGCTACACCTTC. Protein product: CSARLFGRGQNYGYTF.

This clonotype was seen at least ten times. J is TRBJ2-3 and V is TRBV7-2; D ambiguous. V was cut by 5 bases and J by 6 bases, with 15 bases left in between. Germline loops: CDR1 SGHTA, CDR2 FQGNSA. CDR3 size: 14 residues. The CDR3 protein is CASSRPGLRDTQYF. The CDR3 DNA is TGTGCCAGCAGCCGTCCTGGGCTACGGGATACGCAGTATTTT.

In this sample, this clonotype turned up many times. The chain uses TRBV7-2 and TRBJ1-1, with D possibly being TRBD1 (5 bases). The CDR3 contains 15 residues. Per the germline V gene, CDR1 is SGHTA and CDR2 is FQGNSA. The ends were cut back, 1 base at V and 1 base at J, with 10 bases in the middle. CDR3 residues: CASSLEAGRNTEAFF. The CDR3 nucleotides read TGTGCCAGCAGCTTAGAGGCAGGGAGGAACACTGAAGCTTTCTTT.

This clonotype has ten or more counts. The V and J genes are TRBV7-2 and TRBJ2-1; D is possibly TRBD1 or TRBD2 (5 bases each). Per germline, CDR1 SGHTA and CDR2 FQGNSA. CDR3 length equals 15 residues. Trimming shortened V by 2 bases and J by 4 bases, and 12 bases separated the two germline ends. This CDR3 is CASSLRDPRYNEQFF. The CDR3 nucleotides read TGTGCCAGCAGCTTACGGGACCCTCGTTACAATGAGCAGTTCTTC.